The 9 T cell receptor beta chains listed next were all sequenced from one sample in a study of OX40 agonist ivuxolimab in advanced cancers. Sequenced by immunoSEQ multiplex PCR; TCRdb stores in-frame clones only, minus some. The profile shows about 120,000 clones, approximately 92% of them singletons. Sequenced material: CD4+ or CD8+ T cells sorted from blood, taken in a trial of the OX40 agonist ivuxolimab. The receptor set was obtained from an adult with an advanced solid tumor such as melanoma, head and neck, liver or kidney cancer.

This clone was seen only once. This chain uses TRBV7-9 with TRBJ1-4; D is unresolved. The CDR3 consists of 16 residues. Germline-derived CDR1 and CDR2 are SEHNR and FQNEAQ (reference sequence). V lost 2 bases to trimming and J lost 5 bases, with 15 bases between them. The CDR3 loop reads CASSLTFGEGNEKLFF. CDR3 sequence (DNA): TGTGCCAGCAGCTTAACTTTTGGGGAGGGAAATGAAAAACTGTTTTTT.

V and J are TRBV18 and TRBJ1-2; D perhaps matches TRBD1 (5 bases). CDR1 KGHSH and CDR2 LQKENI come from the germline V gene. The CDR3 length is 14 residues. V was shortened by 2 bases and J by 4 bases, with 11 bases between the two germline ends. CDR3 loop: CASSPAGRAYGYTF. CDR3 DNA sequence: TGTGCCAGCTCACCAGCAGGGAGGGCCTATGGCTACACCTTC.

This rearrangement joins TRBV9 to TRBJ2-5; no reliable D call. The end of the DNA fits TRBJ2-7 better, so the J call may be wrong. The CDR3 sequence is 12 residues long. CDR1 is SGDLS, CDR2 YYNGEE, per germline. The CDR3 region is CASSVGVNEQYF. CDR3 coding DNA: TGTGCCAGCAGCGTAGGGGTTAACGAGCAGTACTTC.

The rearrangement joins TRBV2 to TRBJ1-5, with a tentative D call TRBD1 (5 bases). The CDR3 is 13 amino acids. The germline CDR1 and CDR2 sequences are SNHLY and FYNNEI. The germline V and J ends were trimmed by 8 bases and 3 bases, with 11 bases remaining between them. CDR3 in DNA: TGTGCCAGCGCCGGGGACCCCAATCAGCCCCAGCATTTT. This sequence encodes CASAGDPNQPQHF.

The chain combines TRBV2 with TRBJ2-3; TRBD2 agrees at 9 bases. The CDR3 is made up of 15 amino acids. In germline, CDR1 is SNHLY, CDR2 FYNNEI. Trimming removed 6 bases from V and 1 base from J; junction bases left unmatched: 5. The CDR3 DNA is TGTGCCAGCAGGGATAGGACTAGCGGCACAGATACGCAGTATTTT. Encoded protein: CASRDRTSGTDTQYF.

CDR3 coding DNA: TGTGCCAGCAGTGCCCTGACTAGCGGGGCGAGCCCGTATTCCACAGATACGCAGTATTTT. This encodes CASSALTSGASPYSTDTQYF. The chain is built from TRBV2 and TRBJ2-3; TRBD2 aligns across 11 bases. With 4 bases clipped from V and 2 bases from J, the junction kept 17 bases outside the gene matches. The germline CDR1 and CDR2 sequences are SNHLY and FYNNEI. The CDR3 length is 20 residues.

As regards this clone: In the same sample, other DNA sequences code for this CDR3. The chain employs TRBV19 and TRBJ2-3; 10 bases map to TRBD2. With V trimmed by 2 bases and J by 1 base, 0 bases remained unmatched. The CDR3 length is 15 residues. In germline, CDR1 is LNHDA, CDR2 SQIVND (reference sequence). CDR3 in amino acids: CASSILAGGTDTQYF. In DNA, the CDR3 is TGTGCCAGTAGTATACTAGCGGGGGGCACAGATACGCAGTATTTT.

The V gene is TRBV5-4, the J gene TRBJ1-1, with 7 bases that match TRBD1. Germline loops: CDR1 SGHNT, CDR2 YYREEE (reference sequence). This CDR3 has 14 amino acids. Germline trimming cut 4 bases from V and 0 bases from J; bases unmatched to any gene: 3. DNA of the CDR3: TGTGCCAGCAGCCTGACAGGGATGAACACTGAAGCTTTCTTT. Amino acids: CASSLTGMNTEAFF.

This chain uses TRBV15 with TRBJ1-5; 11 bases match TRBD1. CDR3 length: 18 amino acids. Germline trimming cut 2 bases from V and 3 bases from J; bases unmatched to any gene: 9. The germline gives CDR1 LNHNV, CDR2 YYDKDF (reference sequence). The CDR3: CATSRLGQGALSNQPQHF. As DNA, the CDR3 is TGTGCCACCAGCAGATTAGGACAGGGGGCTCTTTCCAATCAGCCCCAGCATTTT.